Presented here are 9 T cell receptor beta chains from one specimen sequenced in a study of shared clonotypes between healthy human individuals. The repertoire was sequenced with immunoSEQ multiplex PCR; TCRdb's copy has only in-frame clones and lacks some. The table includes about 2 million clones, about 95% detected once. Naive CD8 cells were CD45RO-negative, positively selected for CCR7, excluding terminally differentiated effector memory CD45RA+ cells. The sequenced sample was naive CD8+ T cells sorted from blood. Receptor source: a man between 18 and 29 years old in good health.

The gene calls are TRBV2 and TRBJ2-5, with 7 nucleotides matching TRBD2. The germline V gene encodes CDR1 SNHLY and CDR2 FYNNEI. The V segment lost 6 bases and the J segment 5 bases; nucleotides outside the gene matches: 12. The CDR3 length is 15 residues. The CDR3 DNA follows: TGTGCCAGCAGGAGTTTGGCGGGAGTAGGGGAGACCCAGTACTTC. Encoded protein: CASRSLAGVGETQYF.

Of note for this clone: This specimen includes other DNA sequences encoding the same CDR3. This rearrangement joins TRBV4-1 to TRBJ1-1, with D perhaps matching TRBD1 (5 bases). The V end lost 4 bases, the J end lost 1 base, and 13 bases lay between the germline ends. Looked up from germline, CDR1 is MGHRA and CDR2 is YSYEKL. CDR3 size: 15 residues. The CDR3 loop is CASSPPGGENTEAFF. The CDR3 DNA follows: TGCGCCAGCAGCCCCCCGGGGGGGGAGAACACTGAAGCTTTCTTT.

This rearrangement joins TRBV19 to TRBJ1-3, with no clear D. The V and J ends lost 1 base and 0 bases respectively, with 7 bases between them. Per germline, CDR1 LNHDA and CDR2 SQIVND (reference sequence). CDR3 length: 15 residues. The CDR3 reads CASSIAGYSGNTIYF. As DNA, the CDR3 is TGTGCCAGTAGTATAGCCGGATACTCTGGAAACACCATATATTTT.

J is TRBJ2-7 and V is TRBV27; D remains ambiguous. Germline V CDR1 and CDR2: MNHEY, SMNVEV (reference sequence). The V and J ends lost 0 bases and 4 bases respectively, with 7 bases between them. The CDR3 runs 13 residues. CDR3 protein: CASSLSTNYEQYF. The CDR3 DNA follows: TGTGCCAGCAGTTTATCGACGAATTACGAGCAGTACTTC.

The chain couples TRBV4-3 to TRBJ2-1, with TRBD2 identical over 9 bases. The CDR3 is made up of 13 amino acids. V lost 4 bases to trimming and J lost 15 bases; unmatched junction nucleotides: 10. Germline CDR1 reads LGHNA; CDR2 reads YSLEER. The CDR3 bases are TGCGCCAGCAGCCCCCAGGGGCGGGAGGGCGTGTTCTTC. Translation gives CASSPQGREGVFF.

The chain joins TRBV4-1 to TRBJ1-2; D call uncertain. V lost 3 bases and J 6 bases, leaving 14 bases between the germline ends. The CDR3 length is 14 residues. Germline V gene sequence: CDR1 MGHRA, CDR2 YSYEKL. This CDR3 is CASSHELGRDGYTF. For the CDR3, the DNA is TGCGCCAGCAGCCATGAGTTGGGGAGGGATGGCTACACCTTC.

The CDR3, as DNA: TGCGCCAGCAGCCCCACCCAGGGGGCCACGGGCCCCCTCCACTTT. This codes for CASSPTQGATGPLHF. This chain uses TRBV4-1 with TRBJ1-6; 8 nucleotides agree with TRBD1. V lost 4 bases and J lost 13; bases outside the gene matches: 12. CDR1 and CDR2 (germline): MGHRA, YSYEKL. The CDR3 has 15 amino acids.

The chain links TRBV7-6 to TRBJ1-1; D unresolved. Germline loops: CDR1 SGHVS, CDR2 FNYEAQ. Trimming stripped 4 bases from V and 4 bases from J, with 10 bases between. The CDR3 totals 13 residues. DNA for the CDR3: TGTGCCAGCAGCTCAAATGAAGCCACTGAAGCTTTCTTT. Encoded protein: CASSSNEATEAFF.

The chain recombines TRBV6-6 with TRBJ2-5; 11 bases are a match to TRBD2. Germline CDR1 reads MNHNY; CDR2 reads SVGAGI (reference sequence). The CDR3 is 16 residues long. Unmatched junction bases numbered 9, after V lost 5 bases and J lost 4 bases. The DNA for the CDR3 is TGTGCCAGCAGTCCTGTAGCGGGAGGGCCGGGAGAGACCCAGTACTTC. Translated: CASSPVAGGPGETQYF.